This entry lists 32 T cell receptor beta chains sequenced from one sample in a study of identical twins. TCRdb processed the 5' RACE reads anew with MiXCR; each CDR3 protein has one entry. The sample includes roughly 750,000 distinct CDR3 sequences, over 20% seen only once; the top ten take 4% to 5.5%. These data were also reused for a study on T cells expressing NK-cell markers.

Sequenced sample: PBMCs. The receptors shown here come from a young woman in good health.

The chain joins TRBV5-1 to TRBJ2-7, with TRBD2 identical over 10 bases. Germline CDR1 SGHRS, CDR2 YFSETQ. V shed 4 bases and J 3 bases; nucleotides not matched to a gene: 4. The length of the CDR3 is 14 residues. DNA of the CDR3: TGCGCCAGCAGCGTTAGCGGGAGGCACTACGAGCAGTACTTC. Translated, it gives CASSVSGRHYEQYF.

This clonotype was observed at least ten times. In DNA form, the CDR3 reads TGTGCCAGCAGCGGGACTAGCGGCGGATCTACCTACAATGAGCAGTTCTTC. It encodes CASSGTSGGSTYNEQFF. This chain connects TRBV7-2 to TRBJ2-1; TRBD2 agrees at 11 bases. The V and J ends lost 5 bases and 2 bases, in that order; junction bases with no gene match: 8. CDR1 SGHTA and CDR2 FQGNSA come from the germline V gene. The CDR3 sequence is 17 residues long.

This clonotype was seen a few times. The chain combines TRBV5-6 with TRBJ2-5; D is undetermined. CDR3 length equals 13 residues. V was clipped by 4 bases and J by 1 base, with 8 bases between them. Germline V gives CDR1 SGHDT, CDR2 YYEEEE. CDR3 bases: TGTGCCAGCAGCCCTCCCCTCCAAGAGACCCAGTACTTC. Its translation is CASSPPLQETQYF.

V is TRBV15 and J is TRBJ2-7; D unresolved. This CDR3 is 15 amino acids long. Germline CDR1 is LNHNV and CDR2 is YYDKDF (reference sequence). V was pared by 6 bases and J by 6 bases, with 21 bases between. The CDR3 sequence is CATRNSPFSGGEQYF. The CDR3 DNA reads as TGTGCCACCAGAAACAGCCCCTTTTCGGGTGGCGAGCAGTACTTC.

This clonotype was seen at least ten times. The CDR3 loop is CSASLINEQFF. CDR3 DNA: TGCAGTGCTAGTCTCATCAATGAGCAGTTCTTC. This chain links TRBV20-1 with TRBJ2-1; D is unclear. Germline values: CDR1 DFQATT, CDR2 SNEGSKA (reference sequence). The CDR3 is made up of 11 amino acids. Trimming left V 3 bases short and J 6 bases short, with 6 bases between.

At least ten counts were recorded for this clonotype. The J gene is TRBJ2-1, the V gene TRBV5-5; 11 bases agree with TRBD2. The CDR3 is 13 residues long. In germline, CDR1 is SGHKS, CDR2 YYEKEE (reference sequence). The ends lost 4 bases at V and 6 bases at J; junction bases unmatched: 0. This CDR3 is CASSGTSGNEQFF. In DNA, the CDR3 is TGTGCCAGCAGCGGGACTAGCGGCAATGAGCAGTTCTTC.

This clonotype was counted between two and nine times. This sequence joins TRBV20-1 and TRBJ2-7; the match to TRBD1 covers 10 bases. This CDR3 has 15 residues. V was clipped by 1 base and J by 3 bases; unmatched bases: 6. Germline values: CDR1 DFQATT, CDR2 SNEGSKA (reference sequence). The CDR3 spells CSARGTGGTFYEQYF. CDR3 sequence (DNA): TGCAGTGCTAGAGGGACAGGGGGTACCTTCTACGAGCAGTACTTC.

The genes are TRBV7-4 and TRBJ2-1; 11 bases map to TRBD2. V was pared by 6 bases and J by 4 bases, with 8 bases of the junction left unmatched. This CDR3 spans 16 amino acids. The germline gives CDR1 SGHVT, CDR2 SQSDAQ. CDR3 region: CASSKPGLAAYNEQFF. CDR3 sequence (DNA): TGTGCCAGCAGTAAACCGGGACTAGCGGCTTACAATGAGCAGTTCTTC.

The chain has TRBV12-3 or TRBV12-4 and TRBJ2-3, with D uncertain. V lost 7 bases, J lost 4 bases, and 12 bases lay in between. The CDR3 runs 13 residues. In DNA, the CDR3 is TGTGCCAGCATAGCCAGGAGCTCAGATACGCAGTATTTT. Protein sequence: CASIARSSDTQYF.

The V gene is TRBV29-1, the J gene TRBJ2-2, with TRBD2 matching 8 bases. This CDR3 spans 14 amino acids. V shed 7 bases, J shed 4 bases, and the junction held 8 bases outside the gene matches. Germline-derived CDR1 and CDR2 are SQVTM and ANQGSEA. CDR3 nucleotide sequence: TGCAGCGCCGCAGCGGGAGCCCGCACCGGGGAGCTGTTTTTT. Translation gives CSAAAGARTGELFF.

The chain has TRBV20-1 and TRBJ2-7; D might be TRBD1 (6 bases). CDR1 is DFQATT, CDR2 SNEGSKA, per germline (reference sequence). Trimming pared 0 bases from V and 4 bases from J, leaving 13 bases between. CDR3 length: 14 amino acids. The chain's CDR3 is CSARDITGKYEQYF. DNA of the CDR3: TGCAGTGCTAGAGATATAACAGGGAAGTACGAGCAGTACTTC.

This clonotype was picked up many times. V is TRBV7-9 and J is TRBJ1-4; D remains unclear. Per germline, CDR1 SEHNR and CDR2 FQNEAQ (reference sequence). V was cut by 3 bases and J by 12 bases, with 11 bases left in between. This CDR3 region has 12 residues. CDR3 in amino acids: CASSLDRTQLFF. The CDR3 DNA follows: TGTGCCAGCAGCTTGGATCGGACGCAACTGTTTTTT. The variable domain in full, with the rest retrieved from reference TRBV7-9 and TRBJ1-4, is DTGVSQNPRHKITKRGQNVTFRCDPISEHNRLYWYRQTLGQGPEFLTYFQNEAQLEKSRLLSDRFSAERPKGSFSTLEIQRTEQGDSAMYLCASSLDRTQLFFGSGTQLSVL.

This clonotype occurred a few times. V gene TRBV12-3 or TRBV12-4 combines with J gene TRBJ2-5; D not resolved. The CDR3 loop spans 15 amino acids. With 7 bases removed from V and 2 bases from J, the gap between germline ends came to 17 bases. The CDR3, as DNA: TGTGCCAGCACCAGAGGTATAACAGCACAAGAGACCCAGTACTTC. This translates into CASTRGITAQETQYF.

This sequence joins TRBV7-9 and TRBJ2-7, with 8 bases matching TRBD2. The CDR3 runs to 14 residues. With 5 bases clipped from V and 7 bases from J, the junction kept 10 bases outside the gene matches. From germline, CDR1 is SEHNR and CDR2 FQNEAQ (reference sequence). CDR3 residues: CASSKRGRLKEQYF. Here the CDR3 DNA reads TGTGCCAGCAGCAAGCGGGGGAGGCTAAAGGAGCAGTACTTC.

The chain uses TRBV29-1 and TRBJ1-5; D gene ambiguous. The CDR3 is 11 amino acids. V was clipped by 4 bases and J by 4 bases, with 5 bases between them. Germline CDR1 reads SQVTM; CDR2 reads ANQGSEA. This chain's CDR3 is CSVGSNQPQHF. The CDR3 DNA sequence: TGCAGCGTTGGCAGTAATCAGCCCCAGCATTTT.

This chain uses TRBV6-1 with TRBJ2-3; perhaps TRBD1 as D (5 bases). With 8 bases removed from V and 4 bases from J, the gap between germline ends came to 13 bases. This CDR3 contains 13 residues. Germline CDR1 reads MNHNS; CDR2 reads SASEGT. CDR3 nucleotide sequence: TGTGCCAGCCCGAGTGGGGCGTCAGATACGCAGTATTTT. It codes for CASPSGASDTQYF.

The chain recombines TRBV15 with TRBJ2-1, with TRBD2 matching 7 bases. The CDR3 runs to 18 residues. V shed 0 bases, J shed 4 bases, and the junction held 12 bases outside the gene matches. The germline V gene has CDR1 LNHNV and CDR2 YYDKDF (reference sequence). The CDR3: CATSRDPPRRERYNEQFF. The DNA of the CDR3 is TGTGCCACCAGCAGAGATCCCCCCAGGCGGGAGAGATACAATGAGCAGTTCTTC. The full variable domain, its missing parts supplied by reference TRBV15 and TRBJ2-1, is DAMVIQNPRYQVTQFGKPVTLSCSQTLNHNVMYWYQQKSSQAPKLLFHYYDKDFNNEADTPDNFQSRRPNTSFCFLDIRSPGLGDTAMYLCATSRDPPRRERYNEQFFGPGTRLTVL.

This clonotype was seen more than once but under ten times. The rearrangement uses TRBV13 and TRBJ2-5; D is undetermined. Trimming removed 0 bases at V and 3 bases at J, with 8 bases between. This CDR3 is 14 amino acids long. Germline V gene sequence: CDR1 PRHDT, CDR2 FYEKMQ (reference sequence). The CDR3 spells CASSLGSQEETQYF. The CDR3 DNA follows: TGTGCCAGCAGCTTAGGTAGTCAGGAAGAGACCCAGTACTTC.

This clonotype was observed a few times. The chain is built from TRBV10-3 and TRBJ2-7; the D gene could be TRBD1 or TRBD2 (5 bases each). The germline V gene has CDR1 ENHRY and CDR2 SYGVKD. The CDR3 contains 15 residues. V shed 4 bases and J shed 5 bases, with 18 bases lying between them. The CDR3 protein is CAISGPGTRSNEQYF. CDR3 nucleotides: TGTGCCATCAGTGGACCCGGGACCCGATCTAACGAGCAGTACTTC.

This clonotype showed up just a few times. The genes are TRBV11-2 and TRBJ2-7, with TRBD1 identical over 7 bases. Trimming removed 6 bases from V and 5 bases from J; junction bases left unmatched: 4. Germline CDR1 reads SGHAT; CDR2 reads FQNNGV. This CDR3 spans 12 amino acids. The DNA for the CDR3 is TGTGCCAGCAGATCCGGGACAGACGAGCAGTACTTC. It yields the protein CASRSGTDEQYF.

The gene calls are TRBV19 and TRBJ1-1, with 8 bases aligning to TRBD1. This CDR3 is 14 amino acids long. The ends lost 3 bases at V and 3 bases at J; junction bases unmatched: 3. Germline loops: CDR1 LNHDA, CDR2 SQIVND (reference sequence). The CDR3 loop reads CASSIVTGDTEAFF. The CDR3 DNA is TGTGCCAGTAGTATCGTGACAGGGGACACTGAAGCTTTCTTT.

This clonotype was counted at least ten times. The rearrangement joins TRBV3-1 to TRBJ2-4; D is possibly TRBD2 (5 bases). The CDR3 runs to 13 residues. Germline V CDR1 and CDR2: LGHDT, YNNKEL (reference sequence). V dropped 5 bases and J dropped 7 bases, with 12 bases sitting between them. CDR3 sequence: CASSIGLGNIQYF. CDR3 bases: TGTGCCAGCAGCATCGGACTGGGGAACATTCAGTACTTC.

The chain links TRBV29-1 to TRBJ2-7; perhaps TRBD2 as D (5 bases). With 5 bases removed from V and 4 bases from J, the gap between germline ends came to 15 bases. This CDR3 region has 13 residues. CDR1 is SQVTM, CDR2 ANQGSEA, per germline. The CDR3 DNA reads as TGCAGCGTTCGGGAAAGGGCGGAATACGAGCAGTACTTC. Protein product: CSVRERAEYEQYF.

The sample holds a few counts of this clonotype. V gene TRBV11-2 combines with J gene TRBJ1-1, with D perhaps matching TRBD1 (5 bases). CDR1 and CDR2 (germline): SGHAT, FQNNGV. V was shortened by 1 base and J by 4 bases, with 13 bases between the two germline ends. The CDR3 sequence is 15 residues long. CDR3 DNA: TGTGCCAGCAGCTTAGCTGCAGGGTCGGGCACTGAAGCTTTCTTT. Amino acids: CASSLAAGSGTEAFF. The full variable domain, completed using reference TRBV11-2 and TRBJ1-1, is EAGVAQSPRYKIIEKRQSVAFWCNPISGHATLYWYQQILGQGPKLLIQFQNNGVVDDSQLPKDRFSAERLKGVDSTLKIQPAKLEDSAVYLCASSLAAGSGTEAFFGQGTRLTVV.

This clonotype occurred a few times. The CDR3 DNA sequence: TGTGCCAGCAGCTTAGGCGTGGGCAACCCGAACACTGAAGCTTTCTTT. This codes for CASSLGVGNPNTEAFF. This rearrangement joins TRBV7-9 to TRBJ1-1; the D is unclear. This CDR3 is 16 amino acids long. Germline V CDR1 and CDR2: SEHNR, FQNEAQ (reference sequence). The V gene lost 1 base and the J gene lost 1 base, with 13 bases spanning the gap.

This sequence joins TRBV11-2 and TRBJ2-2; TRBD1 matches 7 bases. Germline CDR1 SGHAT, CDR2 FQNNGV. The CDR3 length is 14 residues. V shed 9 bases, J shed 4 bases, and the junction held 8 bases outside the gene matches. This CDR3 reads CASQNHRGTGELFF. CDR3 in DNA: TGTGCCAGTCAAAACCACAGGGGCACCGGGGAGCTGTTTTTT. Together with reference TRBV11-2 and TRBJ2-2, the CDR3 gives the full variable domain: EAGVAQSPRYKIIEKRQSVAFWCNPISGHATLYWYQQILGQGPKLLIQFQNNGVVDDSQLPKDRFSAERLKGVDSTLKIQPAKLEDSAVYLCASQNHRGTGELFFGEGSRLTVL.

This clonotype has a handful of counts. The CDR3 protein is CSARASSSRTQYF. DNA of the CDR3: TGCAGTGCTAGAGCCTCATCTAGTCGGACCCAGTACTTC. V usage is TRBV20-1 and J usage is TRBJ2-5, with D unresolved. Trimming took off 1 base at V and 7 bases at J, with 13 bases between the two ends. The germline gives CDR1 DFQATT, CDR2 SNEGSKA (reference sequence). CDR3 length: 13 residues.

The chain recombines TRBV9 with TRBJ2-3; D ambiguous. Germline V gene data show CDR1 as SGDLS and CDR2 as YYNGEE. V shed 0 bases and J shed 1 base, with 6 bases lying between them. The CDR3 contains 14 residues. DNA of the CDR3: TGTGCCAGCAGCGTAGGGATGGGCACAGATACGCAGTATTTT. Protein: CASSVGMGTDTQYF.

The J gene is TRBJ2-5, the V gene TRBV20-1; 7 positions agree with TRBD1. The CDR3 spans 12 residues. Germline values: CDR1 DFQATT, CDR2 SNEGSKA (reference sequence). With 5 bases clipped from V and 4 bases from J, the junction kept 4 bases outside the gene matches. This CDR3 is CSAARQGETQYF. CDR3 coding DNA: TGCAGTGCTGCCCGACAGGGAGAGACCCAGTACTTC.

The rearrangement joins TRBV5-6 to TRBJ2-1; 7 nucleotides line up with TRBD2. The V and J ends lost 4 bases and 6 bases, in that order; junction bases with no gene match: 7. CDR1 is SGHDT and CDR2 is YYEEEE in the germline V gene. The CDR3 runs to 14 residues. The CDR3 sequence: CASSQVGGSNEQFF. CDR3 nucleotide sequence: TGTGCCAGCAGCCAGGTGGGCGGGAGCAATGAGCAGTTCTTC.

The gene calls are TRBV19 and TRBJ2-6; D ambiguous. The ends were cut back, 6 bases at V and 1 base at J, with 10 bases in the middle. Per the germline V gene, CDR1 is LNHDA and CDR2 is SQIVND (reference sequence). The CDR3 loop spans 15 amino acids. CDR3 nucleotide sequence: TGTGCCAGTAGCCAAGTGCTTTCTGGGGCCAACGTCCTGACTTTC. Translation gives CASSQVLSGANVLTF.

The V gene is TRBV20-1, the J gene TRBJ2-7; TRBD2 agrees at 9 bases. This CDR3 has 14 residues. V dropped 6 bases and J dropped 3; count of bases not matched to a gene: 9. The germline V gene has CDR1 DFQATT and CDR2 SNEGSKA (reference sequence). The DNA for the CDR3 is TGCAGTGCGTATAGCGGGGGCACGGGCTACGAGCAGTACTTC. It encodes CSAYSGGTGYEQYF.